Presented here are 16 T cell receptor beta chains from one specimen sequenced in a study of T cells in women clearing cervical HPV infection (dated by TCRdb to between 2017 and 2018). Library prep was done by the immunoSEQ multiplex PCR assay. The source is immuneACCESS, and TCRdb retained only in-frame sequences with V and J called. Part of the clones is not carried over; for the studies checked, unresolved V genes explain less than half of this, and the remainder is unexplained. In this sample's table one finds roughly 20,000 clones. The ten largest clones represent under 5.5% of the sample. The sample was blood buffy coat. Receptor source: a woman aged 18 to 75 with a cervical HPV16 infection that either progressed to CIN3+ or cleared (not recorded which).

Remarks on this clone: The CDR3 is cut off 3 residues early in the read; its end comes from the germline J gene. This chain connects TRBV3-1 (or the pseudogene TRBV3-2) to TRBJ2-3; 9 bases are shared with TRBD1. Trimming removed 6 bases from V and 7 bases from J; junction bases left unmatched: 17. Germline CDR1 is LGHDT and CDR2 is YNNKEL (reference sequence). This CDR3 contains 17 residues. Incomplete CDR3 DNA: TGTGCCAGCAGTTATTTCACCGGGACAGGGACTCGTTATACG. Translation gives CASSYFTGTGTRYT. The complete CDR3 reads CASSYFTGTGTRYTQYF.

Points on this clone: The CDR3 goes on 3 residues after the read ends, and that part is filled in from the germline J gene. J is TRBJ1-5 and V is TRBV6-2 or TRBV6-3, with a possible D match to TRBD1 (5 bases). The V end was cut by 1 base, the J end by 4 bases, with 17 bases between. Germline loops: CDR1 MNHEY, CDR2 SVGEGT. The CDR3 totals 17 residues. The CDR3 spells CASSYWGVRRTNQPQHF. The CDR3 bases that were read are TGTGCCAGCAGTTACTGGGGCGTCAGGAGGACGAATCAGCCC.

The part of the CDR3 DNA that was read is TGTGCCAGCACCCGGGAGGAACTGGGGCCCGGGGAG. Its protein product is CASTREELGPGE. The entire CDR3 sequence reads CASTREELGPGELFF. The J gene is TRBJ2-2, the V gene TRBV11-2; 7 nucleotides match TRBD2. The DNA ends 3 residues before the CDR3 does, and the rest of the CDR3 is filled in from the germline J gene. V shed 7 bases and J 6 bases; nucleotides not matched to a gene: 11. The CDR3 is 15 residues long. CDR1 and CDR2 (germline): SGHAT, FQNNGV. The full variable domain, rest sourced from reference TRBV11-2 and TRBJ2-2, is EAGVAQSPRYKIIEKRQSVAFWCNPISGHATLYWYQQILGQGPKLLIQFQNNGVVDDSQLPKDRFSAERLKGVDSTLKIQPAKLEDSAVYLCASTREELGPGELFFGEGSRLTVL.

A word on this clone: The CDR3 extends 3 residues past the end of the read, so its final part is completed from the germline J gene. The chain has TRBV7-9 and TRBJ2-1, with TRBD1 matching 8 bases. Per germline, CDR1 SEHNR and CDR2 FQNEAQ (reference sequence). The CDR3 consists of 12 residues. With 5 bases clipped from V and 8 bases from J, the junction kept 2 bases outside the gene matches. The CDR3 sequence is CASSPTGDEQFF. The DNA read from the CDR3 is TGTGCCAGCAGCCCGACAGGGGATGAG.

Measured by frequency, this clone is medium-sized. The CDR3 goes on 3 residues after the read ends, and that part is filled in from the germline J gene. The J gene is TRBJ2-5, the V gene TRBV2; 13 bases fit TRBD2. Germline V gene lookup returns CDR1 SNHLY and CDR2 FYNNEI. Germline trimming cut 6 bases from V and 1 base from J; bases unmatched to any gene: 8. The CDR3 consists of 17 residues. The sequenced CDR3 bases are TGTGCCAGCAGCCTTCGACTAGCGGGGGGTTTCCAAGAGACC. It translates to CASSLRLAGGFQET. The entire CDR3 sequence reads CASSLRLAGGFQETQYF.

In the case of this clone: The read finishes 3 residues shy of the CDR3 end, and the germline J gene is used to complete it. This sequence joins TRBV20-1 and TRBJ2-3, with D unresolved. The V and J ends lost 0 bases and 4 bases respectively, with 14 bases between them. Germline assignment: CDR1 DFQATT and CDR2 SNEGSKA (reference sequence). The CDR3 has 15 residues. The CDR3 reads CSARDLARSSDTQYF. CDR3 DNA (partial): TGCAGTGCTAGAGATCTGGCTAGAAGTTCAGATACG.

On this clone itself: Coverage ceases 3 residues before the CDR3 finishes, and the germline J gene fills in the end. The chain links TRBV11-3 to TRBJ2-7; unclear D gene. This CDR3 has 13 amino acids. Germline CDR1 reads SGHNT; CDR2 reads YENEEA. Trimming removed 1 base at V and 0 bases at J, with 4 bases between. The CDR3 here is CASSLANSYEQYF. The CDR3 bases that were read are TGTGCCAGCAGCTTAGCCAACTCCTACGAG. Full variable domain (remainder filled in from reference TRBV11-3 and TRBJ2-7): EAGVVQSPRYKIIEKKQPVAFWCNPISGHNTLYWYLQNLGQGPELLIRYENEEAVDDSQLPKDRFSAERLKGVDSTLKIQPAELGDSAVYLCASSLANSYEQYFGPGTRLTVT.

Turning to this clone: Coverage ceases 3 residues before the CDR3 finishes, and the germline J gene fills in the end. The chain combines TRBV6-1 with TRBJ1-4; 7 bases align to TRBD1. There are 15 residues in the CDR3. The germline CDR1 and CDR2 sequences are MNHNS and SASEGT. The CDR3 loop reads CASSEEGGTDWKLFF. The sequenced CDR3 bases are TGTGCCAGCAGTGAAGAGGGCGGGACAGACTGGAAA.

CDR3 amino acids: CASSPRGDAKGTQYF. The covered CDR3 bases are TGTGCCAGCAGCCCCCGCGGGGATGCCAAAGGGACC. The chain links TRBV7-9 to TRBJ2-5, with a possible D match to TRBD2 (6 bases). The read stops 3 residues short of the end of the CDR3; the missing end is completed from the germline J gene. Trimming shortened V by 5 bases and J by 7 bases, and 20 bases separated the two germline ends. The germline gives CDR1 SEHNR, CDR2 FQNEAQ (reference sequence). The CDR3 extends over 15 amino acids.

Partial CDR3 DNA: TGTGCCAGCAGAAGGGGCGCCTTTGAA. Protein: CASRRGAFE. The entire CDR3 is CASRRGAFEAFF. The V gene is TRBV28, the J gene TRBJ1-1, with D perhaps TRBD1 (5 bases). The CDR3 is cut off 3 residues early in the read; its end comes from the germline J gene. Trimming took off 6 bases at V and 7 bases at J, with 12 bases between the two ends. There are 12 residues in the CDR3. Germline V gene lookup returns CDR1 MDHEN and CDR2 SYDVKM. Full variable domain (remainder filled in from reference TRBV28 and TRBJ1-1): DVKVTQSSRYLVKRTGEKVFLECVQDMDHENMFWYRQDPGLGLRLIYFSYDVKMKEKGDIPEGYSVSREKKERFSLILESASTNQTSMYLCASRRGAFEAFFGQGTRLTVV.

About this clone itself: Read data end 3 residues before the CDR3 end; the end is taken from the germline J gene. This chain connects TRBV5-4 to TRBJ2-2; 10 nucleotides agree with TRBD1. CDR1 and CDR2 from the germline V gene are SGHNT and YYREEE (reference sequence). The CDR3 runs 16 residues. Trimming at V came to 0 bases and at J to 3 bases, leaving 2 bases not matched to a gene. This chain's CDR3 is CASSLGGQGYTGELFF. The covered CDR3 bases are TGTGCCAGCAGCTTGGGGGGACAGGGGTACACCGGGGAG.

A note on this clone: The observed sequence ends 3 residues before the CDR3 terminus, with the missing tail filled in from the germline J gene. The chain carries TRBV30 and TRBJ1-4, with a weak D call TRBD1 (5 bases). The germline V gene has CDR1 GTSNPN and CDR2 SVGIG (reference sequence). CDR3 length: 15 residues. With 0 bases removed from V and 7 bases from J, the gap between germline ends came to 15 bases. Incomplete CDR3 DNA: TGTGCCTGGAGTGTACGACAGACGAGTGGTGAAAAA. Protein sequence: CAWSVRQTSGEK. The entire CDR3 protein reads CAWSVRQTSGEKLFF.

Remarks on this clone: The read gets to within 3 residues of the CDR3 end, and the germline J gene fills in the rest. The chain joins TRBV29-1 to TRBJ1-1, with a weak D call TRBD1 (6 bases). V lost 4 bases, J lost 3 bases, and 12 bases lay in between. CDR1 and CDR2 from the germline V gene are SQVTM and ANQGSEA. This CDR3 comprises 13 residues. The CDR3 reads CSVGTGRDTEAFF. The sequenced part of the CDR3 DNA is TGCAGCGTTGGCACAGGGCGGGACACTGAA.

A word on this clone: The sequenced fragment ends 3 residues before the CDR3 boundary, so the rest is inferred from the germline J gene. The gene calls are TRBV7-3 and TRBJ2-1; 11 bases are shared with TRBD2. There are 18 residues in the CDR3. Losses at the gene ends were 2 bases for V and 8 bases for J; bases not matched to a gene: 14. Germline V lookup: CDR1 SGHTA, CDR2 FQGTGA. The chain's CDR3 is CASSLFVPSGGTRHEQFF. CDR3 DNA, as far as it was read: TGTGCCAGCAGCTTATTTGTACCTAGCGGGGGGACCCGACATGAG.

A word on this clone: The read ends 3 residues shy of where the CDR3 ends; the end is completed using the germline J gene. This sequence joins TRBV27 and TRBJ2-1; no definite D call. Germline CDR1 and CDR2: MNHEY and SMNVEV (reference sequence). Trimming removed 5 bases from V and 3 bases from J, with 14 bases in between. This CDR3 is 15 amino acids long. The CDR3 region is CASSPDTLSYNEQFF. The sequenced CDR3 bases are TGTGCCAGCAGTCCTGACACTCTTAGCTACAATGAG.

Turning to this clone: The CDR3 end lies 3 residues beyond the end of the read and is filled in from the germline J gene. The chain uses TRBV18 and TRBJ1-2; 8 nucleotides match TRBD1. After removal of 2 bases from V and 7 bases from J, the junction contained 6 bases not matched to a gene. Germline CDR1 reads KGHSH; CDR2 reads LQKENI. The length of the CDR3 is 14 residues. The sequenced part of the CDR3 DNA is TGTGCCAGCTCACCATTAACAGGGGGTAGTGGC. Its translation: CASSPLTGGSG. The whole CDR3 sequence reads CASSPLTGGSGYTF.